Listed below are T cell receptor beta chains from one sample, sequenced in a study of T-cell memory formation after mild COVID-19. In TCRdb, the 5' RACE reads were re-called with MiXCR into one record per CDR3 protein. The sample yields over 70,000 distinct CDR3 sequences, about 15% seen once. Input material: PBMCs or a T cell subset sorted from them (not recorded which). These receptor sequences come from a man younger than 35 who had mild COVID-19 (a few samples of this study predate the infection). Cell type and time point are not known. Each CDR3 is given with its conserved first and last residue. The D gene is left open where the match is weak. Only some rows state a clone size, as once, few, many or a class for expanded clones.

d_call	clone_size	j_call	v_call	cdr3_aa	cdr3_nt
TRBD1	few	TRBJ2-4	TRBV28	CASSDRTGKNIQYF	TGTGCCAGCAGTGATCGGACAGGGAAAAACATTCAGTACTTC
.	many	TRBJ1-1	TRBV5-5	CASSLGTNTEAFF	TGTGCCAGCAGCTTAGGCACTAACACTGAAGCTTTCTTT
TRBD1	few	TRBJ1-5	TRBV7-9	CASSSTTGHQPQHF	TGTGCCAGCAGCTCGACGACAGGGCATCAGCCCCAGCATTTT
.	few	TRBJ2-7	TRBV29-1	CSVDLQGSYEQYF	TGCAGCGTTGATCTACAGGGCTCCTACGAGCAGTACTTC
.	few	TRBJ1-1	TRBV20-1	CSALARGLGREAFF	TGCAGTGCTCTCGCCCGGGGTTTAGGAAGGGAAGCTTTCTTT
TRBD1	.	TRBJ1-2	TRBV6-5	CASSTGQGAQRYGYTF	TGTGCCAGCAGTACTGGGCAGGGGGCACAACGCTATGGCTACACCTTC
.	few	TRBJ2-7	TRBV2	CASSRGPQYF	TGTGCCAGCAGCCGCGGGCCTCAGTACTTC
TRBD2	.	TRBJ2-2	TRBV7-3	CASSFTLAGGNTGELFF	TGTGCCAGCAGCTTCACCCTAGCGGGGGGGAACACCGGGGAGCTGTTTTTT
TRBD1	.	TRBJ2-7	TRBV7-8	CASSPPPDRGSDEQYF	TGTGCCAGCAGCCCTCCCCCGGACAGGGGCAGCGACGAGCAGTACTTC
.	few	TRBJ1-2	TRBV12-3/TRBV12-4	CASRPTGNGYTF	TGTGCCAGCAGACCTACAGGGAATGGCTACACCTTC
.	few	TRBJ2-5	TRBV6-6	CASLGHRLETQYF	TGTGCCAGCTTGGGACACAGGCTAGAGACCCAGTACTTC
TRBD1	many	TRBJ2-5	TRBV12-3/TRBV12-4	CASRLTGGGETQYF	TGTGCCAGCAGGCTTACAGGGGGCGGAGAGACCCAGTACTTC
TRBD2	.	TRBJ2-1	TRBV5-1	CASSVGEGAYNEQFF	TGCGCCAGCAGCGTAGGGGAGGGTGCCTACAATGAGCAGTTCTTC